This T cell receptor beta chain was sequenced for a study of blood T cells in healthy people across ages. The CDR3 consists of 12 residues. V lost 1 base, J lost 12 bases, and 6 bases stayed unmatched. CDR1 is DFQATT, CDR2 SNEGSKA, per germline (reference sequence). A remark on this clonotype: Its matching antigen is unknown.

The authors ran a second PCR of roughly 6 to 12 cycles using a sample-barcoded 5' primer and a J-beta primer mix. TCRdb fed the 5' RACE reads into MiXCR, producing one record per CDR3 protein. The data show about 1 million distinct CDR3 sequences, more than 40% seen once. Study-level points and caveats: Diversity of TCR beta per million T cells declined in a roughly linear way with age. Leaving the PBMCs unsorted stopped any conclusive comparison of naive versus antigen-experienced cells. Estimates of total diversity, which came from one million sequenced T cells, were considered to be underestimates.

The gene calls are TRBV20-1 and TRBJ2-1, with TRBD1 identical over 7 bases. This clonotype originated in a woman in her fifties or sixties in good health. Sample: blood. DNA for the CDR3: TGCAGTGCTAGAGGCCTGGACAGGCCGCAGTTCTTC. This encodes CSARGLDRPQFF.